Each of the 20 T cell receptor beta chains below was sequenced from the same sample in a study of blood T cell repertoires in COVID-19. Sequencing was performed with immunoSEQ multiplex PCR; in TCRdb, only in-frame clones are kept and a portion is missing. This sample has fewer than 350,000 clones; around nine tenths occur once, and the top ten carry around 1.7%. The sequenced sample consisted of PBMCs or T cells enriched from blood (not recorded which). The receptors were sampled from a woman aged 40 to 50 who had recovered from COVID-19.

This chain joins TRBV20-1 and TRBJ2-3; D is ambiguous. CDR3 length: 11 residues. V shed 6 bases and J shed 4 bases, with 8 bases lying between them. Per the germline V gene, CDR1 is DFQATT and CDR2 is SNEGSKA (reference sequence). CDR3 in DNA: TGCAGTGCAATCCCTGCAGATACGCAGTATTTT. This encodes CSAIPADTQYF.

This rearrangement joins TRBV5-1 to TRBJ1-2; D is ambiguous. Germline V gene sequence: CDR1 SGHRS, CDR2 YFSETQ. This CDR3 is 14 amino acids long. Trimming took off 4 bases at V and 8 bases at J, with 18 bases between the two ends. DNA for the CDR3: TGCGCCAGCAGCGTTCTCCCGGGAGAAACCGGCTACACCTTC. It yields the protein CASSVLPGETGYTF.

This clone appeared a single time. The CDR3 region is CASRGTGTDEKLFF. The CDR3 DNA follows: TGTGCCAGCAGGGGGACAGGGACTGATGAAAAACTGTTTTTT. V usage is TRBV7-9 and J usage is TRBJ1-4, with 9 bases fitting TRBD1. CDR1 is SEHNR, CDR2 FQNEAQ, per germline (reference sequence). The CDR3 has 14 residues. The trim removed 6 bases at V and 6 bases at J, leaving 5 bases unmatched.

The chain employs TRBV5-1 and TRBJ1-1; no clear D gene. This CDR3 has 14 residues. CDR1 SGHRS and CDR2 YFSETQ come from the germline V gene. Deletions cut 1 base from V and 1 base from J, with 8 bases between. CDR3 sequence reads: CASSLSTQNTEAFF. The CDR3 DNA follows: TGCGCCAGCAGCTTGAGCACTCAGAACACTGAAGCTTTCTTT.

V usage is TRBV7-9 and J usage is TRBJ2-2; TRBD2 matches 11 bases. V lost 5 bases to trimming and J lost 5 bases; unmatched junction nucleotides: 4. The V gene's germline CDR1 is SEHNR and CDR2 FQNEAQ (reference sequence). This CDR3 contains 15 residues. CDR3 residues: CASSQTSGVTGELFF. As DNA, the CDR3 is TGTGCCAGCAGCCAGACTAGCGGGGTTACCGGGGAGCTGTTTTTT.

This chain uses TRBV7-2 with TRBJ1-5; D unclear. The CDR3 has 15 amino acids. CDR1 SGHTA and CDR2 FQGNSA come from the germline V gene. V shed 1 base and J shed 4 bases, with 11 bases lying between them. The CDR3 loop is CASSLVGHLNQPQHF. Written as DNA, the CDR3 is TGTGCCAGCAGCTTAGTTGGCCACCTTAATCAGCCCCAGCATTTT.

V usage is TRBV2 and J usage is TRBJ2-5, with 12 nucleotides matching TRBD2. Germline trimming cut 6 bases from V and 4 bases from J; bases unmatched to any gene: 9. Germline V gives CDR1 SNHLY, CDR2 FYNNEI. This CDR3 has 16 amino acids. CDR3 sequence reads: CASSPPSGRAIETQYF. The CDR3 DNA reads TGTGCCAGCAGCCCCCCTAGCGGGAGGGCGATAGAGACCCAGTACTTC.

V and J are TRBV3-1 (or the pseudogene TRBV3-2) and TRBJ1-6; the D gene is possibly TRBD1 (6 bases). V shed 0 bases and J shed 4 bases, with 13 bases lying between them. The CDR3 length is 17 residues. CDR1 is LGHDT and CDR2 is YNNKEL in the germline V gene (reference sequence). This CDR3 reads CASSQDRTVKYNSPLHF. CDR3 coding DNA: TGTGCCAGCAGCCAAGATCGGACAGTGAAATATAATTCACCCCTCCACTTT.

This sequence joins TRBV18 and TRBJ1-2; no definite D call. This CDR3 has 12 residues. Trimming pared 3 bases from V and 8 bases from J, leaving 10 bases between. The V gene's germline CDR1 is KGHSH and CDR2 LQKENI. The CDR3 bases are TGTGCCAGCTCACCTTCGGGAGGAGGCTACACCTTC. It codes for CASSPSGGGYTF.

CDR3 region: CASSTDRANEQFF. The CDR3 DNA follows: TGCGCCAGCAGCACGGACAGGGCCAATGAGCAGTTCTTC. The V and J genes are TRBV5-1 and TRBJ2-1, with TRBD1 identical over 8 bases. The CDR3 runs 13 residues. Germline trimming cut 4 bases from V and 6 bases from J; bases unmatched to any gene: 3. The germline V gene encodes CDR1 SGHRS and CDR2 YFSETQ.

The chain combines TRBV13 with TRBJ2-3, with 7 bases matching TRBD2. Germline V lookup: CDR1 PRHDT, CDR2 FYEKMQ (reference sequence). This CDR3 contains 14 residues. After removal of 5 bases from V and 3 bases from J, the junction contained 5 bases not matched to a gene. The CDR3 region is CASSQERGTDTQYF. For the CDR3, the DNA is TGTGCCAGCAGCCAAGAGCGGGGAACAGATACGCAGTATTTT.

The rearrangement links TRBV6-4 to TRBJ2-6; D is possibly TRBD1 (6 bases). CDR3 length equals 14 residues. Looked up from germline, CDR1 is MRHNA and CDR2 is SNTAGT. Trimming shortened V by 6 bases and J by 1 base, and 7 bases separated the two germline ends. CDR3 residues: CASSRGSGANVLTF. The DNA for the CDR3 is TGTGCCAGCAGCAGGGGTTCTGGGGCCAACGTCCTGACTTTC.

This chain uses TRBV5-6 with TRBJ2-4; 8 bases are shared with TRBD2. J was trimmed by 7 bases and V by 4 bases; bases with no gene match: 13. CDR3 length equals 16 residues. CDR1 and CDR2 (germline): SGHDT, YYEEEE. The CDR3 nucleotides are TGTGCCAGCAGCCTTAAAACGGCGGGGGGCGGGAACATTCAGTACTTC. It codes for CASSLKTAGGGNIQYF. Full variable domain (missing parts from reference TRBV5-6 and TRBJ2-4): DAGVTQSPTHLIKTRGQQVTLRCSPKSGHDTVSWYQQALGQGPQFIFQYYEEEERQRGNFPDRFSGHQFPNYSSELNVNALLLGDSALYLCASSLKTAGGGNIQYFGAGTRLSVL.

This rearrangement joins TRBV7-9 to TRBJ2-3; TRBD2 aligns across 15 bases. The CDR3 sequence is 16 residues long. Germline trimming cut 5 bases from V and 7 bases from J; bases unmatched to any gene: 7. CDR1 SEHNR and CDR2 FQNEAQ come from the germline V gene (reference sequence). The CDR3 loop is CASSHTGTSGRHTQYF. Written as DNA, the CDR3 is TGTGCCAGCAGCCATACCGGGACTAGCGGGAGGCATACGCAGTATTTT.

V and J are TRBV5-5 and TRBJ1-6; 8 bases fit TRBD1. Trimming removed 0 bases from V and 9 bases from J; junction bases left unmatched: 5. The CDR3 has 15 amino acids. Germline CDR1 is SGHKS and CDR2 is YYEKEE (reference sequence). CDR3 loop: CASSLDPTGVSPLHF. The DNA for the CDR3 is TGTGCCAGCAGCTTGGATCCGACAGGGGTTTCACCCCTCCACTTT.

The chain employs TRBV14 and TRBJ2-6, with a weak D call TRBD1 (6 bases). Germline V lookup: CDR1 SGHDN, CDR2 FVKESK. V was clipped by 4 bases and J by 0 bases, with 22 bases between them. The CDR3 loop spans 20 amino acids. The CDR3 DNA sequence: TGTGCCAGCAGCCGTCCCGGGAAGCGACAGGAGCACTCTGGGGCCAACGTCCTGACTTTC. As protein: CASSRPGKRQEHSGANVLTF. Drawing the rest from reference TRBV14 and TRBJ2-6, the complete variable domain is EAGVTQFPSHSVIEKGQTVTLRCDPISGHDNLYWYRRVMGKEIKFLLHFVKESKQDESGMPNNRFLAERTGGTYSTLKVQPAELEDSGVYFCASSRPGKRQEHSGANVLTFGAGSRLTVL.

This chain uses TRBV24-1 with TRBJ1-2, with D unclear. Trimming removed 3 bases from V and 2 bases from J, with 9 bases in between. This CDR3 is built from 14 residues. CDR1 and CDR2 from the germline V gene are KGHDR and SFDVKD. As DNA, the CDR3 is TGTGCCACCAGTGATCCAGGACTGAACTATGGCTACACCTTC. Translating it yields CATSDPGLNYGYTF.

On this clone: An end of the junction differs from the germline gene, which may be a read error. The chain carries TRBV29-1 and TRBJ1-1, with D possibly being TRBD1 (6 bases). The length of the CDR3 is 15 residues. The germline V gene has CDR1 SQVTM and CDR2 ANQGSEA. Here the CDR3 reads CSAGRGTGFLTGAFF. The DNA for the CDR3 is TGCAGCGCCGGGAGGGGAACAGGGTTTCTCACTGGAGCTTTCTTT.

This clone was observed a few times. The chain employs TRBV13 and TRBJ2-5, with D uncertain. Between the trimmed V and J ends, which lost 5 bases and 1 base, there was a span of 11 bases. The CDR3 runs 14 residues. CDR1 and CDR2 (germline): PRHDT, FYEKMQ (reference sequence). CDR3 in amino acids: CASSPGISQETQYF. CDR3 DNA sequence: TGTGCCAGCAGCCCAGGTATCAGCCAAGAGACCCAGTACTTC.

This chain joins TRBV20-1 and TRBJ1-2; D perhaps matches TRBD1 (5 bases). Germline assignment: CDR1 DFQATT and CDR2 SNEGSKA (reference sequence). V lost 3 bases to trimming and J lost 4 bases, with 15 bases between them. The CDR3 is 14 residues long. DNA of the CDR3: TGCAGTGCTAGTTGGGGGGGACTAAGCTATGGCTACACCTTC. It encodes CSASWGGLSYGYTF.